Listed below are T cell receptor beta chains from one sample, sequenced in a study of blood T cell repertoires in COVID-19. Data came from immunoSEQ multiplex PCR; TCRdb stores just in-frame clones and leaves some out. The sample has approximately 280,000 clones; approximately 85% are singletons. The sequenced sample was peripheral blood. These receptors originate from a woman in her seventies with acute or convalescent COVID-19. The conserved cysteine and the conserved F or W are not part of the CDR3 here. Each record gives: V gene, CDR3 protein.

TRBV12-3/TRBV12-4	ASSQGYGLF
TRBV18	ASSPPVPGEFTTDTQY
TRBV4-1	ASSQLGQGVSGQPQH
TRBV7-9	ASSSTREENTIY
TRBV28	ASSTGAYGYT
TRBV9	ASSVASGGFYEQY
TRBV5-4	ASSSGGASSYNEQF
TRBV6-5	ASGGGPYEQY
TRBV2	ASSAGQGLEQY
TRBV3-1/TRBV3-2	ASSQTTGSYEQY
TRBV7-2	ASSFSGLAGQNEQF
TRBV20-1	SAPTETEAF
TRBV24-1	ATSATNTGELF
TRBV7-3	ASSTGPYNEQF
TRBV19	ASRSGREDNSPLH
TRBV6-5	ASSRDTKNQPQH
TRBV10-3	AISSGIDSPLH
TRBV3-1/TRBV3-2	ASSQRRGTGELF
TRBV7-3	ASRGRGTEAF
TRBV19	ASSRDYEQY
TRBV19	ASSSSATNEKLF
TRBV24-1	ATSGGVGGKETQY
TRBV15	ATSGGESSYNEQF
TRBV3-1/TRBV3-2	ASSHQGINNEQF
TRBV30	AWKRTETQY
TRBV9	ASSVWASGYNEQF
TRBV14	ASSQDGRRGYNEQF
TRBV5-4	ASSTRTGLDEKLF
TRBV6-1	ASSETLGQGGTEAF
TRBV18	ASSPAGGTLAKNIQY
TRBV3-1/TRBV3-2	ASSRRDYTDTQY
TRBV11-2	ASSLGSGPTTDTQY
TRBV6-6	ASSRGTLAAFTDTQY
TRBV27	ASSRTTGYNSPLH
TRBV5-4	ASRRDRAAWSLH
TRBV9	ASSVAANSYNEQF
TRBV5-6	ASSLRRPGATEAF
TRBV6-5	ASSYSSRGINQPQH
TRBV6-5	ASSLYRAGTQY
TRBV10-2	ASSSEYGGYTDTQY
TRBV6-5	ASSYPNASGTYEQY
TRBV9	ASSVGYAGLSSPLH
TRBV10-3	AISGEGRSPLH
TRBV15	ATSRDYDSEQ
TRBV19	ASSMFQRGTGELF
TRBV9	ASRTGAGELF
TRBV19	ASIGRGGGETQY
TRBV6-5	ASSYAGTGGEKLF